This record concerns one T cell receptor (beta chain) sequence. The data were obtained in a study of control samples from healthy donors and cancer patients. Assay: immunoSEQ multiplex PCR; the TCRdb copy retains only in-frame clones and omits some. In the table there are 45,000 to 60,000 clones, roughly 94% of which are singletons. CDR1 and CDR2 (germline): KGHSH, LQKENI. V shed 4 bases, J shed 4 bases, and the junction held 5 bases outside the gene matches. The CDR3 contains 14 residues. The rearrangement joins TRBV18 to TRBJ2-3; 7 bases line up with TRBD2. Sequenced: blood. The source of this sequence is a man aged 30 to 39 in good health. CDR3 protein: CASSLGGRSDTQYF. The DNA for the CDR3 is TGTGCCAGCTCACTCGGCGGGAGATCAGATACGCAGTATTTT.